This record covers a single T cell receptor beta chain. Its cognate antigen has yet to be identified. No base qualities exist here, and no much larger clone lies one base off it. TCR CDR3 regions were amplified from genomic DNA by multiplex PCR using the deep immunoSEQ assay. For each cell subset, the extracted genomic DNA was distributed evenly across all wells of several immunoSEQ 96-well plates, and each plate served as one replicate. For sorted subsets, about 220 ng of genomic DNA, equivalent to around 31,000 T cell genomes, went into each replicate PCR. The purified libraries were quantified using a Qubit 3.0 fluorometer, sized with a Bioanalyzer 2100, and then quantified again using the KAPA Library Quantification kit. Every immunoSEQ 96-well plate was sequenced on a separate single-read 150-cycle Illumina NextSeq 550 flow cell. As for the original processing: The immunoSEQ output contained only junctional sequences without quality scores, so filtering could not match that applied to full-length reads. To assign V/J genes and CDR3, sequences were annotated using PyIR, a Python wrapper for IgBLAST v1.9, with IMGT germline references. Reads were removed for weak V/J assignments (E-value above 1e-6), missing CDR3, stop codons, out-of-frame junctions, or ambiguous translated residues. V3J clonotypes were defined as sequences sharing the same inferred V gene, J gene, and CDR3 amino acid sequence. Percentage overlap between repertoires was computed as shared unique clonotypes divided by the size of the smaller repertoire. RTK rarefaction, the Chao1 estimator, and Recon v2.1 estimates of unobserved clonotypes were used to assess repertoire richness. Generation probabilities for all TCRbeta clonotypes obtained by the gDNA method from a few donors were computed using OLGA. The source is immuneACCESS, and TCRdb retained only in-frame sequences with V and J called. Part of the clones is not carried over; for the studies checked, unresolved V genes explain less than half of this, and the remainder is unexplained. For V, J and clone size, that table is used; D and trimming come from the DNA. The sample table shows about 2 million clones, and about 95% are seen once. The ten largest clones take up under 1.5% of the sample.

At the junction V is shortened by 0 bases and J by 4 bases; bases outside the gene matches: 10. The CDR1 and CDR2 encoded by the germline V gene are MGHRA and YSYEKL. There are 18 amino acids in the CDR3, from cysteine to phenylalanine inclusive. Of the read, only the CDR3 DNA is kept; its 54 bases are in frame from base 1. For the CD8 naive samples, CD45RO-negative cells were positively selected for CCR7, yielding a CD45RA+CCR7+ population from which TemRA cells were excluded. The donors were healthy, HIV-negative adults who had no recently reported acute infections or vaccinations. All donors were Caucasian adults living in Nashville, Tennessee, USA. Blood was obtained by leukapheresis, after which PBMCs were separated by Ficoll-Histopaque density gradient centrifugation and cryopreserved in liquid nitrogen vapor phase. Purity and quantity of every magnetically sorted T cell population were checked by analytical flow cytometry. From each sorted fraction, genomic DNA was isolated and quantified by UV absorbance on a Nanodrop 2000c.

This sample stems from a study of shared clonotypes between healthy human individuals (dated by TCRdb to the early 2020s). With respect to the entire study: A few men and a couple of women, aged 18 to 49 years, made up the cohort. Libraries were prepared and TCR repertoires were sequenced by different laboratories using diverse techniques, in order to increase sequencing depth and limit assay-specific biases. For each donor, three plates each were used for CD4 naive and CD4 memory, two plates were used for CD8 naive, and one plate was used for CD8 memory. Per donor, leukapheresis produced somewhere between about 0.8 and 9 billion PBMCs. Blood TCR repertoires of a handful of healthy adults were deeply sequenced to estimate repertoire size and the extent of clonotype sharing between individuals. Results the study describes overall, beyond this receptor: Because the study included only a small number of donors, the genetic and exposure-history diversity represented was limited. Clonotypes shared by all four sorted-subset donors showed higher generation probabilities than non-shared clonotypes. Sampling was restricted to blood, and TCR repertoires in tissues likely differ from the TCR repertoires found in blood. Incomplete sequencing was indicated by rarefaction of sorted-subset datasets, despite the large sequencing depth. Naive subsets generally had larger estimated clonotype richness than memory subsets did. Pairwise subsampling led to the expectation that sequencing depth would affect the degree of clonotype sharing among donors. Sharing across a few donors was observed for roughly 5% of naive CD4, over 3% of naive CD8, about 2.5% of memory CD4, and about 0.39% of memory CD8 clonotypes.

Rearrangement joined TRBV4-1 to TRBJ2-7, and TRBD1 matches 12 of the central bases. This TCR derives from a man aged 18 to 30 in good health. Sequenced sample: naive CD8+ T cells sorted from blood. The cell subset or site label here, explained by the study, means: CD45RA+CCR7+. The CDR3 protein is CASSQDPGQGAMAYEQYF. The nucleotide sequence is given as TGCGCCAGCAGCCAAGATCCGGGACAGGGGGCGATGGCATACGAGCAGTACTTC.